The rows below give T cell receptor beta chains drawn from one sample of a study of blood T cell repertoires in COVID-19. Some clones are missing from TCRdb's copy, which holds only in-frame ones; the method was immunoSEQ multiplex PCR. The table has some 160,000 clones, around 85% seen once. Sequencing input: PBMCs or T cells enriched from blood (not recorded which). Receptors were obtained from a middle-aged woman who had recovered from COVID-19. Both conserved end residues are part of each CDR3. The order of the fields is clone size, V gene, D gene, J gene, CDR3 protein, CDR3 DNA. D genes are given only for firm matches. A clone size is listed for some rows: how often the clone was seen (once, few, many), or a class if it is expanded.

clone_size: few; v_call: TRBV7-9; d_call: .; j_call: TRBJ2-5; cdr3_aa: CASRLNTETQYF; cdr3_nt: TGTGCCAGCAGGCTTAACACGGAGACCCAGTACTTC
clone_size: .; v_call: TRBV30; d_call: TRBD1; j_call: TRBJ1-1; cdr3_aa: CAWTSYRGNTEAFF; cdr3_nt: TGTGCCTGGACTTCCTACAGGGGTAACACTGAAGCTTTCTTT
clone_size: .; v_call: TRBV5-1; d_call: .; j_call: TRBJ1-1; cdr3_aa: CASSLALRGNTEAFF; cdr3_nt: TGCGCCAGCAGCTTGGCTCTTCGGGGAAACACTGAAGCTTTCTTT
clone_size: .; v_call: TRBV7-6; d_call: TRBD1; j_call: TRBJ2-1; cdr3_aa: CASSSPGTDYNEQFF; cdr3_nt: TGTGCCAGCAGCTCCCCGGGGACAGACTACAATGAGCAGTTCTTC
clone_size: .; v_call: TRBV7-9; d_call: .; j_call: TRBJ2-7; cdr3_aa: CASSQTGPSSYEQYF; cdr3_nt: TGTGCCAGCAGCCAGACAGGCCCGAGCTCCTACGAGCAGTACTTC
clone_size: .; v_call: TRBV12-3/TRBV12-4; d_call: .; j_call: TRBJ1-5; cdr3_aa: CASSFPGQPQHF; cdr3_nt: TGTGCCAGCAGTTTTCCGGGGCAGCCCCAGCATTTT
clone_size: .; v_call: TRBV4-1; d_call: .; j_call: TRBJ2-1; cdr3_aa: CASSQGLALDNEQFF; cdr3_nt: TGCGCCAGCAGCCAAGGGCTAGCGCTAGACAATGAGCAGTTCTTC
clone_size: once; v_call: TRBV5-1; d_call: TRBD1; j_call: TRBJ2-3; cdr3_aa: CASSLGQGSTDTQYF; cdr3_nt: TGCGCCAGCAGCCTCGGACAGGGGAGCACAGATACGCAGTATTTT
clone_size: .; v_call: TRBV7-6; d_call: TRBD2; j_call: TRBJ2-2; cdr3_aa: CASSLSGTRTGELFF; cdr3_nt: TGTGCCAGCAGCTTAAGCGGGACGAGGACCGGGGAGCTGTTTTTT
clone_size: .; v_call: TRBV15; d_call: TRBD1; j_call: TRBJ1-2; cdr3_aa: CATSTRDRAIYGYTF; cdr3_nt: TGTGCCACCAGCACCAGAGACAGGGCGATCTATGGCTACACCTTC
clone_size: .; v_call: TRBV3-1/TRBV3-2; d_call: TRBD1; j_call: TRBJ2-5; cdr3_aa: CASSQAPGQWEETQYF; cdr3_nt: TGTGCCAGCAGCCAAGCCCCGGGACAGTGGGAAGAGACCCAGTACTTC
clone_size: .; v_call: TRBV7-9; d_call: TRBD2; j_call: TRBJ2-1; cdr3_aa: CASRLPGLANEQFF; cdr3_nt: TGTGCCAGCAGACTACCGGGACTAGCCAATGAGCAGTTCTTC
clone_size: .; v_call: TRBV10-3; d_call: .; j_call: TRBJ1-1; cdr3_aa: CAISGGGEAFF; cdr3_nt: TGTGCCATCAGTGGGGGGGGAGAAGCTTTCTTT
clone_size: .; v_call: TRBV18; d_call: TRBD1; j_call: TRBJ2-5; cdr3_aa: CASSPYPGGTGGLETQYF; cdr3_nt: TGTGCCAGCTCACCCTACCCAGGGGGGACAGGGGGCTTGGAGACCCAGTACTTC
clone_size: .; v_call: TRBV4-1; d_call: TRBD2; j_call: TRBJ2-1; cdr3_aa: CASSQGGYEQFF; cdr3_nt: TGCGCCAGCAGCCAGGGGGGGTATGAGCAGTTCTTC
clone_size: .; v_call: TRBV6-4; d_call: TRBD2; j_call: TRBJ2-5; cdr3_aa: CASSDGTSGLYQETQYF; cdr3_nt: TGTGCCAGCAGTGACGGGACTAGCGGATTGTACCAAGAGACCCAGTACTTC
clone_size: .; v_call: TRBV30; d_call: TRBD1; j_call: TRBJ2-5; cdr3_aa: CAWTTGTGIETQYF; cdr3_nt: TGTGCCTGGACGACCGGGACAGGGATCGAGACCCAGTACTTC